The entry below gives a single T cell receptor beta chain sequence along with its context. The antigen remains undetermined. The data were obtained in a study of glioma-infiltrating T cells. CDR3 length equals 17 residues. V was shortened by 2 bases and J by 2 bases, with 16 bases between the two germline ends. Germline assignment: CDR1 PRHDT and CDR2 FYEKMQ (reference sequence). Whole-study findings and limits: Non-neoplastic patients had below-expected tissue-blood divergence, while all gliomas exceeded expectation. CDR3 overlap between tissue and blood was very small.

The iRepertoire nested amplicon-rescue multiplex PCR amplified TCR alpha and beta CDR3s from RNA. Tissue mRNA or PBMC total RNA, 100-400 ng, went into one-step reverse transcription and amplification. TCRdb re-called the multiplex PCR reads with MiXCR, one entry per CDR3 protein. The sample contains approximately 110,000 distinct CDR3 sequences, less than 30% of which appear only once. J is TRBJ1-3 and V is TRBV13; no clear D gene. Sequencing was performed on glioma tissue, nonneoplastic brain tissue, or PBMCs (not recorded which). The sequence was obtained from a human donor with low-grade glioma or glioblastoma, undergoing nonglioma brain surgery, or in good health (not recorded which). The CDR3 bases are TGTGCCAGCAGCTTAAACGGGCAGACACGGGCTGGAAACACCATATATTTT. It translates to CASSLNGQTRAGNTIYF.